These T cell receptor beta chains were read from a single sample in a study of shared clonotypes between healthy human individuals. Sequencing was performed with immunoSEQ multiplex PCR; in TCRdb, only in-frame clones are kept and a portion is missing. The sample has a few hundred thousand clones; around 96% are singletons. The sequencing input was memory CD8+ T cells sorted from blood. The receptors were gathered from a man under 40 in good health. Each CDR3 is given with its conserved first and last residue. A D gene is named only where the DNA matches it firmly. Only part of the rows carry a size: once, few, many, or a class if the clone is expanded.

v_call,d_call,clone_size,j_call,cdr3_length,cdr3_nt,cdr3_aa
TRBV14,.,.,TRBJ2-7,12,TGTGCCAGCAGCCAAGGGGGGACCGAGCAGTACTTC,CASSQGGTEQYF
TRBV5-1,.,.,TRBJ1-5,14,TGCGCCAGCAGCCGAACAGGGATCAATCAGCCCCAGCATTTT,CASSRTGINQPQHF
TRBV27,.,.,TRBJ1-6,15,TGTGCCAGCAGTTTACATGGGGGTATCGGTTCACCCCTCCACTTT,CASSLHGGIGSPLHF
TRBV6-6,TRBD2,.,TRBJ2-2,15,TGTGCCAGCAACCATGGCGGGAGGGACACCGGGGAGCTGTTTTTT,CASNHGGRDTGELFF
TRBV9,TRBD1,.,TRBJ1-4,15,TGTGCCAGCAGCGGTACAGGGGGCATAGATGAAAAACTGTTTTTT,CASSGTGGIDEKLFF
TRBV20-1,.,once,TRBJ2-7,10,TGCAGTGCCCAAGACTACGAGCAGTACTTC,CSAQDYEQYF
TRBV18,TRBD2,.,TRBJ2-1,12,TGTGCCAGCTCCCCTCCGGGACTAGCGCAGTTCTTC,CASSPPGLAQFF
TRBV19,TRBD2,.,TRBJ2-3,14,TGTGCCAGTAACGCTCTAGCGGGCACAGATACGCAGTATTTT,CASNALAGTDTQYF
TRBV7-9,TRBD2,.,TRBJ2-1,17,TGTGCCAGCAGCGCCACTATGACTAGCGGATTTTACAATGAGCAGTTCTTC,CASSATMTSGFYNEQFF
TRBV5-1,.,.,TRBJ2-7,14,TGCGCCAGCAGCTTGGTCGGCACGAGCTACGAGCAGTACTTC,CASSLVGTSYEQYF
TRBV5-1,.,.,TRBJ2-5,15,TGCGCCAGCAGGCTAGGGACTCTAAAACAAGAGACCCAGTACTTC,CASRLGTLKQETQYF
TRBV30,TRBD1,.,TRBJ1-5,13,TGTGCCTGGAGTCGGACAGGGAATCAGCCCCAGCATTTT,CAWSRTGNQPQHF
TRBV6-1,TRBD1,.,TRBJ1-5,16,TGTGCCAGCAGTGAAGCGTACGGGACAGGATATCAGCCCCAGCATTTT,CASSEAYGTGYQPQHF
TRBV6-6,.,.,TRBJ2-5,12,TGTGCCAGCAGTTACTCTGGTGAGACCCAGTACTTC,CASSYSGETQYF
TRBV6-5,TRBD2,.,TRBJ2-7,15,TGTGCCAGCACCTCAGGACTAGCGGGAACCTACGAGCAGTACTTC,CASTSGLAGTYEQYF
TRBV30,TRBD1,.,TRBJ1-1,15,TGTGCCCGTGAGACTAACAGGGGGCAGGGCACTGAAGCTTTCTTT,CARETNRGQGTEAFF
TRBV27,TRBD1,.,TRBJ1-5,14,TGTGCCAGCAGTTTACAGGGGGGAAATCAGCCCCAGCATTTT,CASSLQGGNQPQHF
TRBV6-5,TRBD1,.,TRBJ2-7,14,TGTGCCAGTACTCGGGACAGGGGGACCTACGAGCAGTACTTC,CASTRDRGTYEQYF
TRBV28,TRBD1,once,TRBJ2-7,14,TGTGCCAGCAGGGGGACAGCCGTAAACTACGAGCAGTACTTC,CASRGTAVNYEQYF
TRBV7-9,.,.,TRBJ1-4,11,TGTGCCAGCAGCTACTTTGAAAAACTGTTTTTT,CASSYFEKLFF
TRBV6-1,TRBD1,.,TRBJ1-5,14,TGTGCCACCAAAAGACAGGGCAGCAATCAGCCCCAGCATTTT,CATKRQGSNQPQHF
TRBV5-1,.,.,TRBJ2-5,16,TGCGCCAGCAGCTTGTCCCAGGGGGGCTTCCAAGAGACCCAGTACTTC,CASSLSQGGFQETQYF